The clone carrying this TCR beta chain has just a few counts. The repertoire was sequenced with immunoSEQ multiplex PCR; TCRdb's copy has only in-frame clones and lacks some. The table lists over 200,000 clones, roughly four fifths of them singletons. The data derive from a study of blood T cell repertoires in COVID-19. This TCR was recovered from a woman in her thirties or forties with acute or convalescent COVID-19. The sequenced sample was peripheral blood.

This CDR3 is CASSLILGGNTQYF. The CDR3 nucleotides are TGTGCCAGCAGCTTAATCCTAGGGGGTAATACGCAGTATTTT. The chain recombines TRBV7-2 with TRBJ2-3, with D perhaps TRBD1 (6 bases). The CDR3 is 14 residues long. Trimming shortened V by 2 bases and J by 7 bases, and 13 bases separated the two germline ends. Germline assignment: CDR1 SGHTA and CDR2 FQGNSA.